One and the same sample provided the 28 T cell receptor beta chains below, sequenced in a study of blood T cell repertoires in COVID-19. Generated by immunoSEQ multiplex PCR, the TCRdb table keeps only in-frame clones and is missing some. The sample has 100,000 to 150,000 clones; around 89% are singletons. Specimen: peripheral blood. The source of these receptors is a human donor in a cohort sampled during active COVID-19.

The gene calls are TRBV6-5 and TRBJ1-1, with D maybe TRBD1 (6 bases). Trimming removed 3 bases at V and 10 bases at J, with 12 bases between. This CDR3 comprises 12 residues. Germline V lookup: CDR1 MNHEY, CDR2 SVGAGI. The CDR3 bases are TGTGCCAGCAGTTATCGGGGGGCCACAGCTTTCTTT. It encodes CASSYRGATAFF.

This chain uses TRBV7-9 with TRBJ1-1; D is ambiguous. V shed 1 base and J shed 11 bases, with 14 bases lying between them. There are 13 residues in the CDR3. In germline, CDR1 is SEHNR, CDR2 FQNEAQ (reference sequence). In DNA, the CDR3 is TGTGCCAGCAGCTTAGTTAGTTCCGGTGTTGCTTTCTTT. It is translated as CASSLVSSGVAFF.

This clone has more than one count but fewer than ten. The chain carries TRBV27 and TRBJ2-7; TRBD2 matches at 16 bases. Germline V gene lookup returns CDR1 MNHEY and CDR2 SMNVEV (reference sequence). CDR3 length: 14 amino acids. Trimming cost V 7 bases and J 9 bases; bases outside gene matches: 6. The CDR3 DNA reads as TGTGCCAGCACGGGACTAGCGGGAGGGCTGCGGCAGTACTTC. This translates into CASTGLAGGLRQYF.

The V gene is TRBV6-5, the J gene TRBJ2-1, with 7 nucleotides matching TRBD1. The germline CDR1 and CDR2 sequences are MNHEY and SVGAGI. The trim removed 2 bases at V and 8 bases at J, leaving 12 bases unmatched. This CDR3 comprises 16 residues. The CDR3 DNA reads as TGTGCCAGCAGTTACGACAGGGATCGTTCGATAGATGAGCAGTTCTTC. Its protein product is CASSYDRDRSIDEQFF.

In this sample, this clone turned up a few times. The DNA for the CDR3 is TGTGCCAGCAGCCCCGGGGGGGATCAGCCCCAGCATTTT. Its protein product is CASSPGGDQPQHF. This rearrangement joins TRBV3-1 (or the pseudogene TRBV3-2) to TRBJ1-5; possible D gene TRBD1, 5 bases. Trimming stripped 4 bases from V and 5 bases from J, with 9 bases between. CDR3 length: 13 amino acids. Per germline, CDR1 LGHDT and CDR2 YNNKEL (reference sequence).

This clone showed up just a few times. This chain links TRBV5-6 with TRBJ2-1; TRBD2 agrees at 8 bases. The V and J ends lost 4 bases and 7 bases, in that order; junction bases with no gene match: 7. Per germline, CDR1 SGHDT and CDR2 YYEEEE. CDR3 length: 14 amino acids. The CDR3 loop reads CASSPWRGANEQFF. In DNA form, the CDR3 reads TGTGCCAGCAGCCCCTGGCGGGGGGCGAATGAGCAGTTCTTC.

CDR3: CASSLVAGGGNIQYF. The CDR3 DNA follows: TGCGCCAGCAGCTTGGTTGCGGGAGGAGGGAACATTCAGTACTTC. This rearrangement joins TRBV5-1 to TRBJ2-4; 8 bases agree with TRBD2. The CDR3 has 15 amino acids. The ends lost 0 bases at V and 7 bases at J; junction bases unmatched: 6. CDR1 SGHRS and CDR2 YFSETQ come from the germline V gene.

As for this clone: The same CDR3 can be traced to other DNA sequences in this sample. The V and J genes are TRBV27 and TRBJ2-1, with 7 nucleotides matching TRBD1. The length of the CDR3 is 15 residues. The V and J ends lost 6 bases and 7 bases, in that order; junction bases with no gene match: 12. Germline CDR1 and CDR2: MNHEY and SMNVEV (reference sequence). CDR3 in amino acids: CASRPGTESLNEQFF. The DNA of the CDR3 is TGTGCCAGCAGACCCGGGACAGAGTCTTTGAATGAGCAGTTCTTC.

CDR3 in amino acids: CASSALLGGRVYEQYF. As DNA, the CDR3 is TGTGCCAGCAGTGCCCTTTTGGGCGGGAGGGTCTACGAGCAGTACTTC. The chain recombines TRBV2 with TRBJ2-7, with 9 bases matching TRBD2. This CDR3 spans 16 amino acids. The junction had 10 bases not matched to a gene; V was cut back by 4 bases and J by 3 bases. Germline loops: CDR1 SNHLY, CDR2 FYNNEI.

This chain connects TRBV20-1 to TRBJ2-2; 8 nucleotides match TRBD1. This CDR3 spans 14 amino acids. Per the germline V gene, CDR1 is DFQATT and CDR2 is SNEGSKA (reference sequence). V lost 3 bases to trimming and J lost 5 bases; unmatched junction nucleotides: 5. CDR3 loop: CSASRQGLTGELFF. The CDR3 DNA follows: TGCAGTGCTAGTAGACAGGGGTTGACCGGGGAGCTGTTTTTT.

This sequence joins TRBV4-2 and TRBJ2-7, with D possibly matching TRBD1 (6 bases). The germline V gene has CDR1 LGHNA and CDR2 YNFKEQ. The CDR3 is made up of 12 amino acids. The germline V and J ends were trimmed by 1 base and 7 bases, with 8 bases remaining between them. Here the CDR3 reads CASSQGRGEQYF. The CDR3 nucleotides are TGTGCCAGCAGCCAAGGCAGGGGAGAGCAGTACTTC.

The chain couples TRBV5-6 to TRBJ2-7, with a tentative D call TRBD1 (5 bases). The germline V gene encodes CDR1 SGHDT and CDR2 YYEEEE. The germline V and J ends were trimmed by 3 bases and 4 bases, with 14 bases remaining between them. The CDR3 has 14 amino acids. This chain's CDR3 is CASSSLGHLYEQYF. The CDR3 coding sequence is TGTGCCAGCAGCTCCCTAGGACACCTATACGAGCAGTACTTC.

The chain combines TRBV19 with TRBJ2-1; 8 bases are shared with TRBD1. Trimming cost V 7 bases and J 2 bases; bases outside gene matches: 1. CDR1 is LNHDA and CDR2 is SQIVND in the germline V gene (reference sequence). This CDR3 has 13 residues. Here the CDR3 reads CASMGQAYNEQFF. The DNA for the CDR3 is TGTGCCAGTATGGGACAGGCCTACAATGAGCAGTTCTTC.

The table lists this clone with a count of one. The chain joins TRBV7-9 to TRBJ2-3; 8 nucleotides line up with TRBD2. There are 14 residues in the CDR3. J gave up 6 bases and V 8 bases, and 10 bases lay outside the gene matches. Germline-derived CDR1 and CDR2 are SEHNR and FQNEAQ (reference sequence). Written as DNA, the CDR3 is TGTGCCAGCCAAAAAGCGGGAGCAGCCGATACGCAGTATTTT. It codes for CASQKAGAADTQYF.

CDR3 sequence: CASSYSGRGGYTF. The CDR3 DNA is TGTGCCAGCAGTTACTCAGGGAGAGGAGGCTACACCTTC. The V gene is TRBV6-2 or TRBV6-3, the J gene TRBJ1-2; no reliable D call. This CDR3 is built from 13 residues. V lost 0 bases to trimming and J lost 8 bases, with 10 bases between them. The germline CDR1 and CDR2 sequences are MNHEY and SVGEGT.

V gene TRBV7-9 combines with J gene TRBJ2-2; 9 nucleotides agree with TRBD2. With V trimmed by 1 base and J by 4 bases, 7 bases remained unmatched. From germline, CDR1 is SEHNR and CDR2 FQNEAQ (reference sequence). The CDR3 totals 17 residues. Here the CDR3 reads CASSLGSGGPSTGELFF. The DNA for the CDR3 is TGTGCCAGCAGCTTAGGTAGCGGGGGACCCAGCACCGGGGAGCTGTTTTTT.

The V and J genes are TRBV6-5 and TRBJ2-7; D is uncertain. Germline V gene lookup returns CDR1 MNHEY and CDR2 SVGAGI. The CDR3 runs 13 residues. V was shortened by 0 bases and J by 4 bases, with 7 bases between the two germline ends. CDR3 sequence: CASSYSSSYEQYF. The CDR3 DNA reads TGTGCCAGCAGTTACTCGAGCTCGTACGAGCAGTACTTC.

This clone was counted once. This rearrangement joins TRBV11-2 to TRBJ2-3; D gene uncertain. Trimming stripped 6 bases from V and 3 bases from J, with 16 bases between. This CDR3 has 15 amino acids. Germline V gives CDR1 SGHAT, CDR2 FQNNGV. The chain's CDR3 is CASSQTSQETDTQYF. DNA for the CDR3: TGTGCCAGCAGTCAAACGAGTCAGGAAACAGATACGCAGTATTTT.

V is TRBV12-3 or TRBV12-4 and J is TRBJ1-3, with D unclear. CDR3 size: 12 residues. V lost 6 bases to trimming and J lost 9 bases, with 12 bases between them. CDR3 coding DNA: TGTGCCAGCAGCTCCTCCCGGGGCACCATATATTTT. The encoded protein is CASSSSRGTIYF.

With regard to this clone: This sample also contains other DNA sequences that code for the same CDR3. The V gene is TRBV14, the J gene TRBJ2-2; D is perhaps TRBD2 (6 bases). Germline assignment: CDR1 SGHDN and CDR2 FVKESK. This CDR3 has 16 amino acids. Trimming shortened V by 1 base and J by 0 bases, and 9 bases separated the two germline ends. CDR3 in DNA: TGTGCCAGCAGCCAAGCTGGAGGGTCGAACACCGGGGAGCTGTTTTTT. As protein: CASSQAGGSNTGELFF. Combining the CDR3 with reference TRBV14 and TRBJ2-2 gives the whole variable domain EAGVTQFPSHSVIEKGQTVTLRCDPISGHDNLYWYRRVMGKEIKFLLHFVKESKQDESGMPNNRFLAERTGGTYSTLKVQPAELEDSGVYFCASSQAGGSNTGELFFGEGSRLTVL.

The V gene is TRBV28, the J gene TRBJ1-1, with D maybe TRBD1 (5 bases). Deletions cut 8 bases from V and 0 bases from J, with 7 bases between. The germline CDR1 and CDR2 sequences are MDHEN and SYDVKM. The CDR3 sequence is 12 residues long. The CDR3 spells CASGQMNTEAFF. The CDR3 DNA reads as TGTGCCAGCGGACAAATGAACACTGAAGCTTTCTTT.

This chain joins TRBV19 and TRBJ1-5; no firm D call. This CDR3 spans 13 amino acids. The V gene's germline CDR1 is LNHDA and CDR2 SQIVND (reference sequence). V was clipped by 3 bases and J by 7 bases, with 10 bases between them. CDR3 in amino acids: CASSIRTLQPQHF. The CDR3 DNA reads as TGTGCCAGTAGTATCAGGACTCTACAGCCCCAGCATTTT.

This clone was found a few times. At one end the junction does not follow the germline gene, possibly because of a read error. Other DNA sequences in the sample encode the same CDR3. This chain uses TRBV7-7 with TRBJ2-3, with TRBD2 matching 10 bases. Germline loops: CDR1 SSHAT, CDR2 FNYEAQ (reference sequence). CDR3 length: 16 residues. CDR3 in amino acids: CASSPTGTSGTDTQYF. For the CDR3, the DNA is TGTGCTAGCAGCCCCACCGGGACTAGCGGCACAGATACGCAGTATTTT.

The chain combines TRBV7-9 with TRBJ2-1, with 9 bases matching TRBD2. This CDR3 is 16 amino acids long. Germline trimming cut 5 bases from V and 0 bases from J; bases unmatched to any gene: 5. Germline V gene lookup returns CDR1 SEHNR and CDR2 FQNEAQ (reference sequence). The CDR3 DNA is TGTGCCAGCAGCCCTGAGCGGGGGGTCTCCTACAATGAGCAGTTCTTC. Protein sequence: CASSPERGVSYNEQFF.

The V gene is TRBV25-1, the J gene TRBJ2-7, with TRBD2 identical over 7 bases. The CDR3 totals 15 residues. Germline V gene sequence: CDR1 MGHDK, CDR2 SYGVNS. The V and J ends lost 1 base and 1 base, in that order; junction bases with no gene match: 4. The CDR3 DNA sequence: TGTGCCAGCAGTGAATCTGGGGGGGGGTCCTACGAGCAGTACTTC. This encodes CASSESGGGSYEQYF.

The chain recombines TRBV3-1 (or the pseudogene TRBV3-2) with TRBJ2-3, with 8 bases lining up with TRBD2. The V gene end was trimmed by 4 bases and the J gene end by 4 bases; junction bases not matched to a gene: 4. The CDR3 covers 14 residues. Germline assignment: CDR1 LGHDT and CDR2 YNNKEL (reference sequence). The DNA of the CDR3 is TGTGCCAGCAGCCGCACGGGAGGGGCAGATACGCAGTATTTT. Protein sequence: CASSRTGGADTQYF.

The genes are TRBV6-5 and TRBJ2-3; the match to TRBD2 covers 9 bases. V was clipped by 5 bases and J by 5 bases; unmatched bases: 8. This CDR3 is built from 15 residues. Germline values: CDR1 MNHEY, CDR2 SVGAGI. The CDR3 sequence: CASSLSGRVEDTQYF. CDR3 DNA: TGTGCCAGCAGTCTTAGCGGGAGAGTCGAAGATACGCAGTATTTT.

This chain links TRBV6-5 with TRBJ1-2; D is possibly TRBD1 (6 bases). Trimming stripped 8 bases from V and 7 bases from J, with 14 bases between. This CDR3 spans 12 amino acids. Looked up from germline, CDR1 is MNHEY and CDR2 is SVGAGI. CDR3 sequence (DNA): TGTGCCAGCTATAAATCAGGGGTTGGCTACACCTTC. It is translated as CASYKSGVGYTF.